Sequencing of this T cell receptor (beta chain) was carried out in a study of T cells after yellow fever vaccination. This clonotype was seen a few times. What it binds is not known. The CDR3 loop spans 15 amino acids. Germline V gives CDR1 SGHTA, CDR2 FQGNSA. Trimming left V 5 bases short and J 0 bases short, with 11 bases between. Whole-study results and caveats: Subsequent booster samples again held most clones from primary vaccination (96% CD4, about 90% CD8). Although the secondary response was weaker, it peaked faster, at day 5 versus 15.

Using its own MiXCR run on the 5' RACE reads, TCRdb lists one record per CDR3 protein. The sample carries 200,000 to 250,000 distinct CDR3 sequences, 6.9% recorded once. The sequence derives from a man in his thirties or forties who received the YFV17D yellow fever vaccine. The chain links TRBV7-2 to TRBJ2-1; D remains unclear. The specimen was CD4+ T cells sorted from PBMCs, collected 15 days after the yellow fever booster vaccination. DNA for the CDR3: TGTGCCAGCAGCATAGAGCGTCGCTCCTACAATGAGCAGTTCTTC. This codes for CASSIERRSYNEQFF.